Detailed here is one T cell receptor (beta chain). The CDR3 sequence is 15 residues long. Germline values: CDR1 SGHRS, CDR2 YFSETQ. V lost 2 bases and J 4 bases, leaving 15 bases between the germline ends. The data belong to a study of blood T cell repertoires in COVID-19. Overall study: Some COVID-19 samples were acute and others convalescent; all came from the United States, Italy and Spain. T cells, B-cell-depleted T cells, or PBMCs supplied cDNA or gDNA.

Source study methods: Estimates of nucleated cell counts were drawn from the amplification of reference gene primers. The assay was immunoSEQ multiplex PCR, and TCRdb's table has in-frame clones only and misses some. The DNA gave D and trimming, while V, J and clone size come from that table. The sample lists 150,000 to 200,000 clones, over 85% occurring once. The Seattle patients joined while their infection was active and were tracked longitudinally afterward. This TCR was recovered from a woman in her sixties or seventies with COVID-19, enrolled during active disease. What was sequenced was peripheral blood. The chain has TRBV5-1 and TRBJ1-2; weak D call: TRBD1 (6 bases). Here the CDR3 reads CASSLADGQRYGYTF. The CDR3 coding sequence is TGCGCCAGCAGCTTAGCTGACGGACAGCGCTATGGCTACACCTTC.